The 10 T cell receptor beta chains presented below share a single source sample, sequenced in a study of tumor and adjacent non-tumor tissue in lung cancer. The library came from three nested PCR rounds adapted from ARM-PCR protocols. TCRdb reprocessed the multiplex PCR reads with MiXCR, giving one entry per CDR3 protein. The sample has about 60,000 distinct CDR3 sequences, about 61% seen once. No cell sorting was done before RNA was extracted from the tissue. Distant lung tissue was collected more than 3 cm away from the tumor edge. Input material: distant non-tumor lung tissue. Source of these receptors: an older man with non-small cell lung cancer.

This clonotype was observed at least ten times. The chain recombines TRBV6-6 with TRBJ1-1; D ambiguous. Trimming took off 10 bases at V and 6 bases at J, with 15 bases between the two ends. The CDR3 is 12 amino acids. Germline CDR1 reads MNHNY; CDR2 reads SVGAGI (reference sequence). CDR3 sequence: CAIHTPFAEAFF. CDR3 sequence (DNA): TGTGCCATTCATACCCCATTCGCTGAAGCTTTCTTT.

This clonotype was found many times. This chain links TRBV6-5 with TRBJ2-3; D gene unclear. Germline CDR1 is MNHEY and CDR2 is SVGAGI. V shed 4 bases and J shed 0 bases, with 11 bases lying between them. CDR3 length equals 15 residues. CDR3 in amino acids: CASSWGSLSTDTQYF. CDR3 sequence (DNA): TGTGCCAGCAGTTGGGGTAGCTTGAGCACAGATACGCAGTATTTT.

Concerning this clonotype itself: This may be a read error: a much more frequent sequence differs by one nucleotide. The V call is TRBV6-1, the J call TRBJ2-1; 8 positions agree with TRBD1. The CDR3 totals 15 residues. Germline CDR1 and CDR2: MNHNS and SASEGT. This chain's CDR3 is CASSNRGEAYSEQFF. As DNA, the CDR3 is TGTGCCAGCAGTAACAGGGGGGAGGCCTACAGTGAGCAGTTCTTC.

As for this clonotype: This sequence may be a read error, since a much larger clone differs from it by one base. J is TRBJ2-5 and V is TRBV10-3; D perhaps matches TRBD2 (6 bases). Germline V lookup: CDR1 ENHRY, CDR2 SYGVKD. Deletions cut 10 bases from V and 2 bases from J, with 11 bases between. This CDR3 comprises 12 residues. The DNA for the CDR3 is TGTGCCAACGGGGCGGGACAAGAGACCCAGTACTTC. It specifies CANGAGQETQYF.

Comments on this clonotype: In this CDR3 the conserved last residue, phenylalanine or tryptophan, is missing, so a read error is likely. The V call is TRBV2, the J call TRBJ2-1, with 15 nucleotides matching TRBD2. CDR1 is SNHLY, CDR2 FYNNEI, per germline. Losses at the gene ends were 6 bases for V and 0 bases for J; bases not matched to a gene: 12. This CDR3 is 20 amino acids long. The CDR3 loop is CASSAMGLAGGPSSYNEQFL. DNA for the CDR3: TGTGCCAGCAGCGCTATGGGACTAGCGGGAGGACCGAGCTCCTACAATGAGCAGTTCCTC.

Of note for this clonotype: Just one base apart from a much larger clone, this may be a read error. CDR3 sequence reads: CAINRGQINYGYTF. As DNA, the CDR3 is TGTGCCATCAATCGGGGCCAAATTAACTATGGCTACACCTTC. This chain joins TRBV10-3 and TRBJ1-2; D possibly corresponds to TRBD1 (5 bases). There are 14 residues in the CDR3. Trimming removed 7 bases at V and 1 base at J, with 13 bases between. Germline V gene sequence: CDR1 ENHRY, CDR2 SYGVKD.

Note on this clonotype: The junction does not match germline at one end; this may be a read error. The V gene is TRBV11-2, the J gene TRBJ2-2; D tentatively fits TRBD1 or TRBD2 (5 bases each). This CDR3 spans 13 amino acids. Germline lookup yields CDR1 SGHAT and CDR2 FQNNGV. In DNA form, the CDR3 reads TGTGCCAGCAACCCACAAGGGACCGGGGAGCTGTTTTTC. Protein: CASNPQGTGELFF.

As to this clonotype: Germline and junction disagree at one end, which may indicate a read error. This chain connects TRBV28 to TRBJ1-3; D gene ambiguous. The CDR3 extends over 11 amino acids. Germline CDR1 is MDHEN and CDR2 is SYDVKM. The CDR3 region is CSRREGNTIYF. The CDR3 DNA reads TGTTCCAGAAGAGAGGGAAACACCATATATTTT. Complete variable domain (other parts from reference TRBV28 and TRBJ1-3): DVKVTQSSRYLVKRTGEKVFLECVQDMDHENMFWYRQDPGLGLRLIYFSYDVKMKEKGDIPEGYSVSREKKERFSLILESASTNQTSMYLCSRREGNTIYFGEGSWLTVV.

About this clonotype: A much larger clone is a single base away; this may be a read error. The rearrangement joins TRBV6-5 to TRBJ1-4; D remains unclear. This CDR3 is built from 16 residues. Germline loops: CDR1 MNHEY, CDR2 SVGAGI. V gave up 11 bases and J gave up 0 bases, with 19 bases separating them. The CDR3 sequence: CACKPRPLSTNEKLFF. CDR3 nucleotides: TGTGCCTGCAAACCAAGGCCCCTTTCAACTAATGAAAAACTGTTTTTT.

As concerns this clonotype: A much larger clone lies a single base off, so this may be a read error. Because the CDR3 is missing its conserved closing phenylalanine or tryptophan, this is likely a read error. The limits of the CDR3 on the DNA are not certain, so only TCRdb's listed CDR3 is given. The chain joins TRBV6-1 to TRBJ2-1; the table's TRBD2 call for D was not verified on the DNA. In germline, CDR1 is MNHNS, CDR2 SASEGT. 11 amino acids form the CDR3, both terminal residues included. This CDR3 is CASSEWGLQIS.